The present T cell receptor (beta chain) was sequenced within a study of blood T cell repertoires in COVID-19. Study information: From T cells, B-cell-depleted T cells, or PBMCs came the material, which was cDNA or gDNA.

Under the authors' procedure: The assay estimated nucleated cells by amplifying reference gene primers. Sequenced by immunoSEQ multiplex PCR; TCRdb stores in-frame clones only, minus some. That table furnishes V, J and clone size, whereas the DNA furnished D and trimming. The sample includes fewer than 250,000 clones, 84% of them seen just once. CDR3 length equals 12 residues. Trimming took 7 bases from V and 13 from J; bases not matched to a gene: 9. Germline lookup yields CDR1 MNHNS and CDR2 SASEGT. While infection was still active, Seattle patients were enrolled and then followed longitudinally. The source material was peripheral blood. The TCR was taken from an elderly woman with COVID-19, enrolled during active disease. The rearrangement joins TRBV6-1 to TRBJ1-2; TRBD1 aligns across 10 bases. The CDR3 protein is CASTAGTGETTF. The CDR3 DNA follows: TGTGCCAGCACCGCCGGGACAGGGGAAACCACCTTC.